The next 19 T cell receptor beta chains were all read from a single sample in a study of PD-1 blockade in classical Hodgkin lymphoma. This table comes from immunoSEQ multiplex PCR, and its TCRdb copy is limited to in-frame clones, with some not included. In the table there are roughly 1,200 clones, around 84% of which are singletons. Each patient relapsed following autologous stem cell transplantation, and prior brentuximab vedotin exposure differed. The source was peripheral blood mononuclear cells (PBMCs), collected at baseline. Every receptor here comes from a human donor with classical Hodgkin lymphoma.

The gene calls are TRBV7-9 and TRBJ1-2; 8 bases map to TRBD1. J was trimmed by 8 bases and V by 2 bases; bases with no gene match: 4. This CDR3 has 13 amino acids. The V gene's germline CDR1 is SEHNR and CDR2 FQNEAQ (reference sequence). This chain's CDR3 is CASSLRTGPGYTF. The CDR3 bases are TGTGCCAGCAGCTTACGGACAGGGCCCGGCTACACCTTC.

This clone was detected once. This chain connects TRBV1 to TRBJ1-1; the DNA was not compared with TRBD1, the D call given in the table. TRBV1 represents a pseudogene. The CDR3 contains 16 residues. DNA of the CDR3: TGCACCAGCAGCCAAGATAGACAGGGGTTGGACACTGAAGCTTTCTTT. Translated, it gives CTSSQDRQGLDTEAFF.

The J gene is TRBJ1-3, the V gene TRBV6-5; the D gene is possibly TRBD1 (6 bases). Looked up from germline, CDR1 is MNHEY and CDR2 is SVGAGI. With 7 bases removed from V and 2 bases from J, the gap between germline ends came to 15 bases. CDR3 length: 15 amino acids. CDR3 in amino acids: CASTFSGQTGNTIYF. Written as DNA, the CDR3 is TGTGCCAGCACCTTCTCGGGACAAACTGGAAACACCATATATTTT.

The V gene is TRBV12-5, the J gene TRBJ2-6, with TRBD1 matching over 7 bases. This CDR3 has 15 amino acids. Germline CDR1 reads LGHNT; CDR2 reads FRNRAP. After removal of 9 bases from V and 2 bases from J, the junction contained 7 bases not matched to a gene. The CDR3 loop is CASGKGGAGANVLTF. The CDR3 nucleotides read TGTGCTAGCGGTAAAGGGGGCGCTGGGGCCAACGTCCTGACTTTC.

The V gene is TRBV21-1, the J gene TRBJ2-7; TRBD1, the table's D call, was not compared with the DNA. TRBV21-1 is labeled a pseudogene. This CDR3 is built from 19 residues. CDR3 sequence (DNA): TGTGCCAGCAGCACCTCGCCGGGACAGGGGGCAATTGATTTCTACGAGCAGTACGTC. It specifies CASSTSPGQGAIDFYEQYV.

This sequence joins TRBV2 and TRBJ1-4, with 10 bases that match TRBD1. The length of the CDR3 is 14 residues. The junction had 3 bases not matched to a gene; V was cut back by 3 bases and J by 8 bases. Germline CDR1 and CDR2: SNHLY and FYNNEI. The CDR3 spells CASSDRDRGEKLFF. CDR3 nucleotides: TGTGCCAGCAGTGATCGGGACAGGGGCGAAAAACTGTTTTTT. The full variable domain, completed using reference TRBV2 and TRBJ1-4, is EPEVTQTPSHQVTQMGQEVILRCVPISNHLYFYWYRQILGQKVEFLVSFYNNEISEKSEIFDDQFSVERPDGSNFTLKIRSTKLEDSAMYFCASSDRDRGEKLFFGSGTQLSVL.

The chain recombines TRBV7-2 with TRBJ2-2; TRBD2 might be the D (5 bases). Per germline, CDR1 SGHTA and CDR2 FQGNSA. The CDR3 is 14 amino acids. V dropped 3 bases and J dropped 9 bases, with 14 bases sitting between them. The CDR3 sequence: CASSFSTDGRELFF. CDR3 sequence (DNA): TGTGCCAGCAGCTTTAGTACAGACGGGAGGGAGCTGTTTTTT.

This sequence joins TRBV5-1 and TRBJ2-3, with unresolved D. The germline gives CDR1 SGHRS, CDR2 YFSETQ. Trimming shortened V by 2 bases and J by 10 bases, and 8 bases separated the two germline ends. The CDR3 spans 11 residues. Here the CDR3 DNA reads TGCGCCAGCAGCTTTACGGACGCGCAGTATTTT. This encodes CASSFTDAQYF. The full variable domain, completed using reference TRBV5-1 and TRBJ2-3, is KAGVTQTPRYLIKTRGQQVTLSCSPISGHRSVSWYQQTPGQGLQFLFEYFSETQRNKGNFPGRFSGRQFSNSRSEMNVSTLELGDSALYLCASSFTDAQYFGPGTRLTVL.

This clone was counted once. The rearrangement joins TRBV11-2 to TRBJ1-2, with 7 bases lining up with TRBD1. This CDR3 is built from 17 residues. Germline loops: CDR1 SGHAT, CDR2 FQNNGV. The J segment lost 8 bases and the V segment lost 2 bases, leaving 17 bases of the junction unmatched. CDR3 DNA sequence: TGTGCCAGCAGCTTATTTGGGGCCCGGGGGACAGTCTGGGGCTACACCTTC. Amino acid sequence: CASSLFGARGTVWGYTF.

This chain links TRBV2 with TRBJ1-5, with D hard to call. CDR1 is SNHLY and CDR2 is FYNNEI in the germline V gene. The CDR3 has 14 residues. V was cut by 7 bases and J by 2 bases, with 12 bases left in between. CDR3 DNA: TGTGCCAGCAAAAAGGGTGACGGCAATCAGCCCCAGCATTTT. Residues: CASKKGDGNQPQHF.

CDR3 DNA sequence: TGTGCCCCACTTAAACAGGGAGCTGTACGGGGAGGCTACACCTTC. This sequence encodes CAPLKQGAVRGGYTF. The chain carries TRBV21-1 and TRBJ1-2; the D call in the table, TRBD1, was not verified against the DNA. TRBV21-1 is a recognized pseudogene. The CDR3 covers 15 residues.

This chain connects TRBV6-4 to TRBJ1-1; 10 nucleotides match TRBD1. Trimming at V came to 6 bases and at J to 4 bases, leaving 2 bases not matched to a gene. The CDR3 is 13 residues long. Germline-derived CDR1 and CDR2 are MRHNA and SNTAGT. CDR3 protein: CASSRTGGTEAFF. The CDR3 DNA sequence: TGTGCCAGCAGCCGGACAGGGGGCACTGAAGCTTTCTTT.

The chain has TRBV18 and TRBJ1-6, with 7 bases matching TRBD1. The CDR3 covers 17 residues. Per the germline V gene, CDR1 is KGHSH and CDR2 is LQKENI. V was pared by 6 bases and J by 0 bases, with 8 bases of the junction left unmatched. CDR3 bases: TGTGCCAGCTCGCGACAGGGCCAAAGCTCCTATAATTCACCCCTCCACTTT. Amino acids: CASSRQGQSSYNSPLHF.

The chain carries TRBV6-6 and TRBJ1-2; perhaps TRBD1 as D (6 bases). With 6 bases removed from V and 4 bases from J, the gap between germline ends came to 15 bases. The V gene's germline CDR1 is MNHNY and CDR2 SVGAGI (reference sequence). This CDR3 is 14 amino acids long. CDR3 DNA: TGTGCCAGCAGGACCGGACAGCTTATCTATGGCTACACCTTC. It is translated as CASRTGQLIYGYTF.

This clone was picked up a small number of times. This rearrangement joins TRBV7-9 to TRBJ1-1; D is perhaps TRBD1 (5 bases). This CDR3 spans 14 amino acids. V dropped 1 base and J dropped 4 bases, with 10 bases sitting between them. From germline, CDR1 is SEHNR and CDR2 FQNEAQ (reference sequence). CDR3 nucleotide sequence: TGTGCCAGCAGCTTAGATCTTGGGGGCACTGAAGCTTTCTTT. Amino acid sequence: CASSLDLGGTEAFF. Filled out from reference TRBV7-9 and TRBJ1-1, the complete variable domain reads DTGVSQNPRHKITKRGQNVTFRCDPISEHNRLYWYRQTLGQGPEFLTYFQNEAQLEKSRLLSDRFSAERPKGSFSTLEIQRTEQGDSAMYLCASSLDLGGTEAFFGQGTRLTVV.

The chain employs TRBV12-5 and TRBJ2-1; TRBD2 agrees at 10 bases. The CDR3 runs to 13 residues. J was trimmed by 4 bases and V by 9 bases; bases with no gene match: 3. Germline CDR1 is LGHNT and CDR2 is FRNRAP. CDR3 sequence (DNA): TGTGCTAGCCGGACTAGCGGTTACAATGAGCAGTTCTTC. Its translation is CASRTSGYNEQFF.

V is TRBV6-1 and J is TRBJ1-2; D unresolved. The CDR3 length is 14 residues. V was clipped by 7 bases and J by 4 bases, with 16 bases between them. CDR1 and CDR2 from the germline V gene are MNHNS and SASEGT. CDR3 loop: CASTSARAGYGYTF. DNA of the CDR3: TGTGCCAGCACCTCGGCCCGGGCAGGCTATGGCTACACCTTC.

The chain combines TRBV6-1 with TRBJ2-7, with D possibly called TRBD1 or TRBD2 (5 bases each). The CDR3 is 15 amino acids. CDR1 and CDR2 from the germline V gene are MNHNS and SASEGT. The germline V and J ends were trimmed by 2 bases and 2 bases, with 13 bases remaining between them. Here the CDR3 DNA reads TGTGCCAGCAGTGAATGGGACCTTTCCGCCTACGAGCAGTACGTC. Translated, it gives CASSEWDLSAYEQYV.

This chain links TRBV6-5 with TRBJ2-1; D ambiguous. Germline-derived CDR1 and CDR2 are MNHEY and SVGAGI. The length of the CDR3 is 14 residues. V dropped 5 bases and J dropped 9 bases, with 17 bases sitting between them. The CDR3 region is CASSTTAIIGEQFF. CDR3 bases: TGTGCCAGCAGTACGACCGCTATTATAGGTGAGCAGTTCTTC.